Following are 20 T cell receptor beta chains from one sample sequenced in a study of cytomegalovirus exposure and HLA in healthy donors. The primer mix had 60 Vbeta and 13 Jbeta primers. The table came from immunoSEQ multiplex PCR; TCRdb's copy has only in-frame clones and leaves some out. The repertoire holds around 110,000 clones, with around 81% as singletons. Sequencing used PBMCs. The receptors originated from a woman in her 30s in good health and CMV-seronegative.

This clone turned up a few times. J is TRBJ2-6 and V is TRBV4-1; no firm D call. Germline V gene data show CDR1 as MGHRA and CDR2 as YSYEKL. Trimming took off 0 bases at V and 0 bases at J, with 12 bases between the two ends. The CDR3 has 18 amino acids. This chain's CDR3 is CASSQDLGASSGANVLTF. CDR3 DNA sequence: TGCGCCAGCAGCCAAGATCTGGGCGCCAGCTCTGGGGCCAACGTCCTGACTTTC.

The rearrangement links TRBV19 to TRBJ1-4; a possible D gene is TRBD1 (5 bases). The CDR3 runs to 14 residues. Trimming left V 1 base short and J 8 bases short, with 11 bases between. Germline CDR1 LNHDA, CDR2 SQIVND (reference sequence). Here the CDR3 reads CASSIGQAGEKLFF. The CDR3 coding sequence is TGTGCCAGTAGTATAGGCCAGGCAGGGGAAAAACTGTTTTTT.

The chain is built from TRBV19 and TRBJ2-5, with D possibly TRBD1 on 6 matching bases. CDR1 is LNHDA, CDR2 SQIVND, per germline (reference sequence). Trimming removed 3 bases from V and 5 bases from J, with 10 bases in between. The CDR3 is 13 residues long. CDR3 in amino acids: CASSIRGFETQYF. Written as DNA, the CDR3 is TGTGCCAGTAGTATCAGGGGTTTCGAGACCCAGTACTTC.

Concerning this clone: No conserved phenylalanine or tryptophan is present at the end of the CDR3, so a read error is the likely explanation. The CDR3 nucleotides read TGTGCCAGCAGTGGGGGGGGAGTTTTTACAGCTTTCGTT. This gives the protein CASSGGGVFTAFV. The rearrangement links TRBV6-1 to TRBJ1-1; D is possibly TRBD1 (5 bases). V dropped 4 bases and J dropped 10 bases, with 16 bases sitting between them. This CDR3 has 13 residues. Germline V CDR1 and CDR2: MNHNS, SASEGT.

This rearrangement joins TRBV11-2 to TRBJ1-2; TRBD1 matches at 11 bases. The CDR3 covers 19 residues. Germline loops: CDR1 SGHAT, CDR2 FQNNGV. The V segment lost 5 bases and the J segment 6 bases; nucleotides outside the gene matches: 20. CDR3 bases: TGTGCCAGCAGCCCTTCCCCCGGACAGGGGGCTGAGAGGGGCGATGGCTACACCTTC. It codes for CASSPSPGQGAERGDGYTF.

V is TRBV7-2 and J is TRBJ2-1; 7 positions agree with TRBD2. Germline trimming cut 4 bases from V and 1 base from J; bases unmatched to any gene: 7. The CDR3 is 16 amino acids. Germline CDR1 reads SGHTA; CDR2 reads FQGNSA. In DNA form, the CDR3 reads TGTGCCAGCAGCTCAGATACCGGGGGGTCCTACAATGAGCAGTTCTTC. It specifies CASSSDTGGSYNEQFF.

The chain links TRBV7-2 to TRBJ2-5; TRBD2 is a possible D gene (6 bases). The DNA end favors TRBJ2-7, so the J call may be wrong. Germline CDR1 and CDR2: SGHTA and FQGNSA. This CDR3 spans 12 amino acids. The CDR3 DNA is TGTGCCAGCAGCTACCGGGGACTCGAGCAGTACTTC. It is translated as CASSYRGLEQYF.

This clone was counted between two and nine times. The chain joins TRBV9 to TRBJ2-1; 8 nucleotides agree with TRBD2. With 6 bases clipped from V and 5 bases from J, the junction kept 7 bases outside the gene matches. In germline, CDR1 is SGDLS, CDR2 YYNGEE. The CDR3 covers 14 residues. CDR3 residues: CASTVTSENNEQFF. In nucleotides, the CDR3 is TGTGCCAGCACCGTGACTAGCGAAAACAATGAGCAGTTCTTC.

The chain uses TRBV9 and TRBJ2-2, with D perhaps TRBD2 (5 bases). V was shortened by 0 bases and J by 7 bases, with 16 bases between the two germline ends. The CDR3 runs to 16 residues. The germline V gene has CDR1 SGDLS and CDR2 YYNGEE. CDR3 protein: CASSVDSGSVGGELFF. CDR3 in DNA: TGTGCCAGCAGCGTAGATTCGGGATCGGTTGGCGGGGAGCTGTTTTTT.

This clone was seen only a few times. The genes are TRBV28 and TRBJ2-3; 7 bases align to TRBD1. V lost 5 bases to trimming and J lost 4 bases; unmatched junction nucleotides: 12. This CDR3 is 16 amino acids long. Germline V gene sequence: CDR1 MDHEN, CDR2 SYDVKM. As DNA, the CDR3 is TGTGCCAGCAGTCCATCGACAGGGTCCATCGCAGATACGCAGTATTTT. Translation: CASSPSTGSIADTQYF.

Details on this clone: Mismatch with germline at one junction end may stem from a read error. The chain joins TRBV7-9 to TRBJ2-7; 10 bases are shared with TRBD1. Germline-derived CDR1 and CDR2 are SEHNR and FQNEAQ (reference sequence). The CDR3 extends over 18 amino acids. The CDR3 nucleotides read TGTTCCAGCAGCTTAACAGGGGTGACAGGGGGCAACTCCTACGAGCAGTACTTC. It encodes CSSSLTGVTGGNSYEQYF.

This clone has a single count. The chain joins TRBV19 to TRBJ1-5, with 7 positions matching TRBD1. CDR3 length equals 15 residues. Germline CDR1 reads LNHDA; CDR2 reads SQIVND (reference sequence). The J segment lost 7 bases and the V segment lost 4 bases, leaving 10 bases of the junction unmatched. The CDR3 loop reads CASSTGPSGGQPQHF. In nucleotides, the CDR3 is TGTGCCAGTAGTACGGGCCCGTCAGGGGGGCAGCCCCAGCATTTT.

This sequence joins TRBV7-9 and TRBJ2-5; D is unclear. TRBJ2-7 explains the end of the DNA better; the J call may be wrong. The CDR3 loop spans 13 amino acids. Germline V gene data show CDR1 as SEHNR and CDR2 as FQNEAQ (reference sequence). The CDR3 here is CASSYRSIYEQYF. DNA of the CDR3: TGTGCCAGCAGCTACCGGTCGATCTACGAGCAGTACTTC.

The rearrangement joins TRBV20-1 to TRBJ1-5; TRBD1 agrees at 7 bases. The length of the CDR3 is 11 residues. V lost 6 bases, J lost 7 bases, and 3 bases stayed unmatched. Per germline, CDR1 DFQATT and CDR2 SNEGSKA (reference sequence). CDR3 sequence (DNA): TGCAGTGCAGGGGGCGGGCAGCCCCAGCATTTT. Amino acids: CSAGGGQPQHF.

The J gene is TRBJ1-1, the V gene TRBV27; D may be TRBD1 (6 bases). The CDR3 runs 15 residues. V lost 5 bases, J lost 2 bases, and 15 bases lay in between. Germline V gene sequence: CDR1 MNHEY, CDR2 SMNVEV (reference sequence). DNA for the CDR3: TGTGCCAGCAGTCCGACCCGGACAGTTAACACTGAAGCTTTCTTT. It codes for CASSPTRTVNTEAFF.

Concerning this clone itself: At one boundary the junction diverges from the germline segment, which might be a read error. The chain combines TRBV7-9 with TRBJ1-1; 7 bases match TRBD1. CDR1 SEHNR and CDR2 FQNEAQ come from the germline V gene (reference sequence). The CDR3 runs to 13 residues. CDR3 bases: TGTTCCAGCAGCTTAGGGGGCAACACTGAAGCTTTCTTT. Translation gives CSSSLGGNTEAFF.

A few counts support this clone. V and J are TRBV18 and TRBJ2-1, with 8 bases matching TRBD2. The CDR3 runs to 16 residues. The germline V gene has CDR1 KGHSH and CDR2 LQKENI. Trimming took 0 bases from V and 6 from J; bases not matched to a gene: 7. The CDR3 is CASSPPASGSGNEQFF. The CDR3 region has the DNA TGTGCCAGCTCACCACCGGCCAGCGGGAGTGGCAATGAGCAGTTCTTC.

The chain links TRBV5-1 to TRBJ2-5; 13 bases align to TRBD2. The trim removed 4 bases at V and 5 bases at J, leaving 8 bases unmatched. The length of the CDR3 is 16 residues. Germline CDR1 is SGHRS and CDR2 is YFSETQ. CDR3: CASSKGLAGVGETQYF. The DNA for the CDR3 is TGCGCCAGCAGCAAAGGACTAGCGGGAGTGGGGGAGACCCAGTACTTC. Drawing the rest from reference TRBV5-1 and TRBJ2-5, the complete variable domain is KAGVTQTPRYLIKTRGQQVTLSCSPISGHRSVSWYQQTPGQGLQFLFEYFSETQRNKGNFPGRFSGRQFSNSRSEMNVSTLELGDSALYLCASSKGLAGVGETQYFGPGTRLLVL.

A single count supports this clone. V and J are TRBV6-5 and TRBJ1-1, with 9 bases lining up with TRBD1. This CDR3 comprises 14 residues. Germline-derived CDR1 and CDR2 are MNHEY and SVGAGI. The V segment lost 6 bases and the J segment 6 bases; nucleotides outside the gene matches: 8. The CDR3 DNA sequence: TGTGCCAGCAGCTTTGGGACAGGGCGCGCTGAAGCTTTCTTT. This translates into CASSFGTGRAEAFF.

The gene calls are TRBV18 and TRBJ2-5; no firm D call. The DNA end lines up better with TRBJ2-7; the J call may be wrong. CDR3 length: 14 residues. The germline CDR1 and CDR2 sequences are KGHSH and LQKENI. In DNA, the CDR3 is TGTGCCAGCTCACCGCAGCGTGACCACTACGAGCAGTACTTC. Translation: CASSPQRDHYEQYF.